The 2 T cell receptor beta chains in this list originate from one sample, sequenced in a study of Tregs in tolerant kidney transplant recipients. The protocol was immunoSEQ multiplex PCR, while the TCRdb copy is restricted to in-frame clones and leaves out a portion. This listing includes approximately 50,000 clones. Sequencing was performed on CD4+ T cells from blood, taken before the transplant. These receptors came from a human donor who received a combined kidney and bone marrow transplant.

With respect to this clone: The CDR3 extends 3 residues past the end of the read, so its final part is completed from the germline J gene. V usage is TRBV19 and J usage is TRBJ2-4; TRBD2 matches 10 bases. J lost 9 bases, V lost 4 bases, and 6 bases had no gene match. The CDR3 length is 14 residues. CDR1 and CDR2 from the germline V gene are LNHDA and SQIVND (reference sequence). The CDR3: CASSTSGRDGIQYF. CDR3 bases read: TGTGCCAGTAGTACTAGCGGGAGAGATGGCATT.

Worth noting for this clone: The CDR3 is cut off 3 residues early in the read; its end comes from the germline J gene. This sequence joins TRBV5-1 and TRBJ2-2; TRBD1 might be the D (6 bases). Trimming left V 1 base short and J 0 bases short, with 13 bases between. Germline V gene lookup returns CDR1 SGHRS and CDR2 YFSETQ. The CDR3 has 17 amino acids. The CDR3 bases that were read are TGCGCCAGCAGCTTGAGGCAGGGGTCCGCGAACACCGGGGAG. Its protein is CASSLRQGSANTGE. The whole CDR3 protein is CASSLRQGSANTGELFF.